Shown below are 19 T cell receptor beta chains from a single sample sequenced in a study of vaccination and CD4 T cells after COVID-19 (dated by TCRdb to 2021 to 2024). The treatment or condition label, as the study defines it: roughly 11-day PBMC culture with coronavirus spike peptide pools or control peptides (ViraFEST assay). The receptor library was made with PCR. These reads were obtained on an Illumina iSeq 100. DNA from cultured CD4+ T cells underwent TCR sequencing with the Oncomine TCR Beta short-read assay at the Johns Hopkins FTIC core. TCRdb's own reprocessing of the public reads used fastp at Q25 and MiXCR and kept productive beta chains. Under each unique CDR3 protein, matching rows form one entry showing the most common genes and DNA. The sample table contains over 20,000 distinct CDR3 sequences; only one count was recorded for about 59% of them. Of the sample, less than 7% is held by the ten largest clones.

No cognate antigen is known for these TCRs. The sample taken for sequencing was CD4+ T cells from blood, cultured in vitro. The origin of the receptors is a human donor who had recovered from COVID-19.

This sequence joins TRBV28 and TRBJ1-5; D possibly corresponds to TRBD1 (5 bases). CDR1 MDHEN and CDR2 SYDVKM come from the germline V gene. V was trimmed by 7 bases and J by 0 bases, leaving 10 bases between them. The CDR3 spans 14 residues. CDR3 protein: CASKDGGSNQPQHF. The CDR3 bases are TGTGCCAGCAAAGACGGGGGTAGCAATCAGCCCCAGCATTTT.

The V and J genes are TRBV18 and TRBJ1-2; maybe TRBD1 (5 bases). Deletions cut 3 bases from V and 2 bases from J, with 16 bases between. The CDR3 consists of 16 residues. Looked up from germline, CDR1 is KGHSH and CDR2 is LQKENI. CDR3 coding DNA: TGTGCCAGCTCACCCGGGGGGGGACCGTTCAACTATGGCTACACCTTC. Translating it yields CASSPGGGPFNYGYTF.

The rearrangement uses TRBV15 and TRBJ1-2; D is undetermined. Germline loops: CDR1 LNHNV, CDR2 YYDKDF (reference sequence). The CDR3 totals 13 residues. The ends were cut back, 0 bases at V and 4 bases at J, with 6 bases in the middle. The CDR3 reads CATSRDPTYGYTF. CDR3 sequence (DNA): TGTGCCACCAGCAGAGATCCGACCTATGGCTACACCTTC. Full variable domain (remainder filled in from reference TRBV15 and TRBJ1-2): DAMVIQNPRYQVTQFGKPVTLSCSQTLNHNVMYWYQQKSSQAPKLLFHYYDKDFNNEADTPDNFQSRRPNTSFCFLDIRSPGLGDTAMYLCATSRDPTYGYTFGSGTRLTVV.

V is TRBV27 and J is TRBJ2-3; no clear D. Germline V gene lookup returns CDR1 MNHEY and CDR2 SMNVEV (reference sequence). This CDR3 contains 15 residues. The ends were cut back, 7 bases at V and 0 bases at J, with 14 bases in the middle. CDR3 amino acids: CASTSLYSSTDTQYF. The DNA for the CDR3 is TGTGCCAGCACTTCGTTATACTCTAGCACAGATACGCAGTATTTT.

As DNA, the CDR3 is TGCAGTGCTAGTACAGTGGCTGGAAACACCATATATTTT. Translating it yields CSASTVAGNTIYF. The chain joins TRBV20-1 to TRBJ1-3; D is unresolved. The germline V and J ends were trimmed by 3 bases and 2 bases, with 8 bases remaining between them. The germline V gene encodes CDR1 DFQATT and CDR2 SNEGSKA (reference sequence). This CDR3 region has 13 residues.

This clonotype was seen only a few times. The CDR3 bases are TGTGCCAGCAGTTACTCCTACACAGATACGCAGTATTTT. Its translation is CASSYSYTDTQYF. The chain has TRBV6-5 and TRBJ2-3; D is undetermined. CDR3 length equals 13 residues. CDR1 and CDR2 from the germline V gene are MNHEY and SVGAGI. The ends were cut back, 0 bases at V and 2 bases at J, with 3 bases in the middle.

The gene calls are TRBV2 and TRBJ1-6; D gene ambiguous. Germline CDR1 reads SNHLY; CDR2 reads FYNNEI. The CDR3 is 11 residues long. V gave up 6 bases and J gave up 8 bases, with 5 bases separating them. DNA of the CDR3: TGTGCCAGCAGAGCAGATTCACCCCTCCACTTT. It encodes CASRADSPLHF.

CDR3 nucleotides: TGCGCCAGCAGTGACCCTTGGGGCACTGAAGCTTTCTTT. Translation gives CASSDPWGTEAFF. The chain uses TRBV10-1 and TRBJ1-1; D gene ambiguous. Germline loops: CDR1 WNHNN, CDR2 SYGVQD (reference sequence). V dropped 3 bases and J dropped 4 bases, with 9 bases sitting between them. The CDR3 has 13 residues.

In its sample, this clonotype was seen once. The rearrangement joins TRBV7-8 to TRBJ2-7, with TRBD1 matching 10 bases. The germline gives CDR1 SGHVS, CDR2 FQNEAQ. The CDR3 sequence is 17 residues long. The V and J ends lost 4 bases and 3 bases, in that order; junction bases with no gene match: 12. CDR3 sequence (DNA): TGTGCCAGCAGCTCCGGCGGCCCGGGACAGGGGCACTACGAGCAGTACTTC. Its translation is CASSSGGPGQGHYEQYF.

The rearrangement joins TRBV10-3 to TRBJ1-1; 8 bases line up with TRBD1. The CDR3 is 14 residues long. The junction had 9 bases not matched to a gene; V was cut back by 10 bases and J by 2 bases. Per germline, CDR1 ENHRY and CDR2 SYGVKD. The CDR3 is CASRRQGKNTEAFF. The CDR3 DNA follows: TGTGCCAGCAGGCGACAGGGGAAAAACACTGAAGCTTTCTTT.

The genes are TRBV7-3 and TRBJ2-2; possibly TRBD2 for D (6 bases). CDR1 is SGHTA and CDR2 is FQGTGA in the germline V gene. The ends were cut back, 5 bases at V and 6 bases at J, with 13 bases in the middle. The CDR3 totals 14 residues. This chain's CDR3 is CASSPGTPAGELFF. CDR3 nucleotide sequence: TGTGCCAGCAGCCCCGGGACTCCCGCCGGGGAGCTGTTTTTT.

The chain combines TRBV18 with TRBJ2-7; weak D call: TRBD2 (7 bases). The V end lost 2 bases, the J end lost 1 base, and 12 bases lay between the germline ends. The CDR3 length is 15 residues. The germline CDR1 and CDR2 sequences are KGHSH and LQKENI. The CDR3 protein is CASSPGGGRSYEQYF. DNA for the CDR3: TGTGCCAGCTCACCAGGCGGGGGCAGATCCTACGAGCAGTACTTC. The whole variable domain, filled in from reference TRBV18 and TRBJ2-7, reads NAGVMQNPRHLVRRRGQEARLRCSPMKGHSHVYWYRQLPEEGLKFMVYLQKENIIDESGMPKERFSAEFPKEGPSILRIQQVVRGDSAAYFCASSPGGGRSYEQYFGPGTRLTVT.

This sequence joins TRBV11-2 and TRBJ2-1; D is unresolved. There are 10 residues in the CDR3. Per germline, CDR1 SGHAT and CDR2 FQNNGV. The germline V and J ends were trimmed by 5 bases and 10 bases, with 6 bases remaining between them. CDR3 sequence: CASSRREQFF. In DNA, the CDR3 is TGTGCCAGCAGCCGAAGGGAGCAGTTCTTC.

The DNA of the CDR3 is TGCGCCAGCAGTGAGTCGCCGGGAGGTGCTAGAGAGACCCAGTACTTC. It encodes CASSESPGGARETQYF. The chain has TRBV10-2 and TRBJ2-5, with 7 bases identical to TRBD2. The CDR3 length is 16 residues. V shed 0 bases, J shed 4 bases, and the junction held 8 bases outside the gene matches. The germline V gene has CDR1 WSHSY and CDR2 SAAADI.

The rearrangement uses TRBV10-2 and TRBJ1-1; D perhaps matches TRBD1 (5 bases). V gave up 7 bases and J gave up 0 bases, with 9 bases separating them. Per germline, CDR1 WSHSY and CDR2 SAAADI. The CDR3 has 13 residues. CDR3 sequence (DNA): TGCGCCAGCAACGGGGCGTTGAACACTGAAGCTTTCTTT. Translation gives CASNGALNTEAFF.

This chain joins TRBV20-1 and TRBJ2-3, with 7 positions matching TRBD2. This CDR3 comprises 15 residues. J lost 6 bases, V lost 0 bases, and 9 bases had no gene match. Germline CDR1 reads DFQATT; CDR2 reads SNEGSKA (reference sequence). The CDR3 here is CSARDPLAAWDTQYF. The CDR3 DNA follows: TGCAGTGCTAGAGATCCCCTAGCGGCCTGGGATACGCAGTATTTT.

This chain links TRBV2 with TRBJ2-5; the match to TRBD2 covers 9 bases. V shed 4 bases and J 5 bases; nucleotides not matched to a gene: 14. The CDR3 totals 17 residues. Germline assignment: CDR1 SNHLY and CDR2 FYNNEI. This CDR3 is CASSGGYSGRRSETQYF. CDR3 in DNA: TGTGCCAGCAGTGGGGGGTATAGCGGGAGACGATCCGAGACCCAGTACTTC.

CDR3 sequence reads: CASSSRLAGGPDTQYF. CDR3 DNA: TGTGCCAGCAGTTCTCGACTAGCGGGAGGGCCAGATACGCAGTATTTT. V is TRBV6-5 and J is TRBJ2-3; TRBD2 matches at 14 bases. The CDR3 covers 16 residues. The V gene's germline CDR1 is MNHEY and CDR2 SVGAGI. V lost 4 bases to trimming and J lost 4 bases; unmatched junction nucleotides: 4.

In its sample, this clonotype was seen a few times. The V gene is TRBV6-5, the J gene TRBJ2-7; perhaps TRBD1 as D (5 bases). In germline, CDR1 is MNHEY, CDR2 SVGAGI. V was trimmed by 0 bases and J by 1 base, leaving 7 bases between them. The CDR3 sequence is 14 residues long. CDR3 amino acids: CASSYSGLSYEQYF. CDR3 bases: TGTGCCAGCAGTTACTCGGGGCTTTCCTACGAGCAGTACTTC.